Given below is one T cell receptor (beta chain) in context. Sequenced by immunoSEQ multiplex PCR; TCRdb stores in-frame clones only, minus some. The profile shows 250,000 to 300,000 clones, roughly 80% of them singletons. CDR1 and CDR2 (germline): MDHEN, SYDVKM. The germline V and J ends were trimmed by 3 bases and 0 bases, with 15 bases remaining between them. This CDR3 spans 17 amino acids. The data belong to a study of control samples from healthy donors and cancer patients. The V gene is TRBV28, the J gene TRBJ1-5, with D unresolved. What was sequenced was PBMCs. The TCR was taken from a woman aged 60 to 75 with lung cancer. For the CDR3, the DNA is TGTGCCAGCAGTTTGCCTCTGCCAGCCGGTAGCAATCAGCCCCAGCATTTT. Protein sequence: CASSLPLPAGSNQPQHF.